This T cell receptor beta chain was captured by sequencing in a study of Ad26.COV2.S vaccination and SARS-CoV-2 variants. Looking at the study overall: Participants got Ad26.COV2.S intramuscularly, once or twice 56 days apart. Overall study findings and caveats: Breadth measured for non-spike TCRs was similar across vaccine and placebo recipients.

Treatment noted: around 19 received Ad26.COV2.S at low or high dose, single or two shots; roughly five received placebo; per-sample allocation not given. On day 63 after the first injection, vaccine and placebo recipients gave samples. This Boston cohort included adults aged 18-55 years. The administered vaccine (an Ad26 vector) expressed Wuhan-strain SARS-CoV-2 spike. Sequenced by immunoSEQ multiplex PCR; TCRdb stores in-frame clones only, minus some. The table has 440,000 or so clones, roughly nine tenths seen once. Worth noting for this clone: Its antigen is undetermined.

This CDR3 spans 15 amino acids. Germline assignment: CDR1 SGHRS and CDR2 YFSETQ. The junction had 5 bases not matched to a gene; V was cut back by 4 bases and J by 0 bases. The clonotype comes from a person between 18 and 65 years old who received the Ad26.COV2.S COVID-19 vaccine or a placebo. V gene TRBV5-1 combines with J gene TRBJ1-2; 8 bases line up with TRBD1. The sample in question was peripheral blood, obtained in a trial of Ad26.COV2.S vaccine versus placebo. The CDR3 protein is CASSARTGTNYGYTF. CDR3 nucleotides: TGCGCCAGCAGCGCACGGACAGGGACTAACTATGGCTACACCTTC.